Below, 17 T cell receptor beta chains from the same sample are listed, as sequenced in a study of vaccination and CD4 T cells after COVID-19. The Oncomine TCR Beta short-read assay sequenced DNA from cultured CD4+ T cells. One entry per CDR3 protein, called by TCRdb with MiXCR from the PCR reads. The sample records 20,000 to 25,000 distinct CDR3 sequences, about three quarters being singletons. Described treatment: roughly 10-day PBMC culture with coronavirus spike peptide pools or control peptides (ViraFEST assay). No antigens are known for them. Input material: CD4+ T cells from blood, cultured in vitro. The source is a human donor who had recovered from COVID-19.

In this sample, this clonotype turned up once. This chain joins TRBV7-9 and TRBJ1-6; maybe TRBD1 (6 bases). The germline V gene has CDR1 SEHNR and CDR2 FQNEAQ (reference sequence). V lost 3 bases and J lost 10, with 16 bases in between. The CDR3 has 15 residues. In DNA form, the CDR3 reads TGTGCCAGCAGCTTTTCCGGGGGCGCAAACTCACCCCTCCACTTT. Translated: CASSFSGGANSPLHF.

J is TRBJ2-7 and V is TRBV20-1; possible D gene TRBD1, 6 bases. Trimming took off 6 bases at V and 3 bases at J, with 33 bases between the two ends. In germline, CDR1 is DFQATT, CDR2 SNEGSKA (reference sequence). The CDR3 sequence is 19 residues long. The CDR3 DNA follows: TGCAGTGCCTACCCAAACCGGGACAAAGGAAGGGGGAGACACTACGAGCAGTACTTC. It specifies CSAYPNRDKGRGRHYEQYF.

V usage is TRBV15 and J usage is TRBJ1-3; no clear D. This CDR3 has 17 residues. Germline V gene data show CDR1 as LNHNV and CDR2 as YYDKDF (reference sequence). The V end was cut by 5 bases, the J end by 3 bases, with 20 bases between. The CDR3 sequence: CATSPLGQPFVGNTIYF. The CDR3, as DNA: TGTGCCACCAGCCCCCTCGGTCAGCCCTTCGTTGGAAACACCATATATTTT.

This sequence joins TRBV24-1 and TRBJ2-2; D call uncertain. V was trimmed by 1 base and J by 7 bases, leaving 6 bases between them. Germline V gene data show CDR1 as KGHDR and CDR2 as SFDVKD. CDR3 length: 13 residues. The CDR3 loop is CATSDLYGGELFF. CDR3 bases: TGTGCCACCAGTGATTTATACGGCGGGGAGCTGTTTTTT.

This chain uses TRBV11-3 with TRBJ1-1; perhaps TRBD1 as D (6 bases). V lost 5 bases to trimming and J lost 1 base, with 17 bases between them. Germline V lookup: CDR1 SGHNT, CDR2 YENEEA. CDR3 length: 16 amino acids. This chain's CDR3 is CASSRGPGTPNTEAFF. The CDR3 coding sequence is TGTGCCAGCAGCCGAGGGCCGGGGACACCGAACACTGAAGCTTTCTTT.

The chain recombines TRBV10-3 with TRBJ1-6; D is possibly TRBD1 (6 bases). CDR3 length equals 15 residues. The germline V gene has CDR1 ENHRY and CDR2 SYGVKD. V was pared by 6 bases and J by 11 bases, with 20 bases between. CDR3 in DNA: TGTGCCATCAGACACGAGACAGGCCGGGCGGCACCCCTCCACTTT. Its protein is CAIRHETGRAAPLHF.

The chain recombines TRBV12-3 or TRBV12-4 with TRBJ1-5; a weak D match, TRBD1 (5 bases). V dropped 6 bases and J dropped 2 bases, with 11 bases sitting between them. This CDR3 has 14 residues. CDR3 sequence (DNA): TGTGCCAGCAGCCGTCGGGGCGGCAATCAGCCCCAGCATTTT. It is translated as CASSRRGGNQPQHF.

This chain uses TRBV28 with TRBJ1-5, with no clear D. CDR3 length equals 15 residues. V lost 2 bases and J 4 bases, leaving 12 bases between the germline ends. CDR1 and CDR2 from the germline V gene are MDHEN and SYDVKM. CDR3 sequence: CASSLLLTSNQPQHF. CDR3 sequence (DNA): TGTGCCAGCAGTTTACTGCTGACGTCGAATCAGCCCCAGCATTTT.

This clonotype was counted a few times. The rearrangement joins TRBV19 to TRBJ2-3; a weak D match, TRBD2 (5 bases). V lost 3 bases, J lost 0 bases, and 13 bases lay in between. CDR3 length equals 16 residues. Germline CDR1 and CDR2: LNHDA and SQIVND (reference sequence). CDR3 in DNA: TGTGCCAGTAGTATGAGGGCCAGCGCTAGCACAGATACGCAGTATTTT. Its protein product is CASSMRASASTDTQYF.

This chain links TRBV23-1 with TRBJ1-5, with 9 bases that match TRBD1. TRBV23-1 is an ORF; its function is uncertain. Losses at the gene ends were 3 bases for V and 5 bases for J; bases not matched to a gene: 11. The CDR3 is made up of 17 amino acids. CDR3 in DNA: TGCGCCAGCAGTCAGGGGGGACAGGGTGTCGGGGATCAGCCCCAGCATTTT. Protein sequence: CASSQGGQGVGDQPQHF.

The V and J genes are TRBV18 and TRBJ1-2; D unclear. Germline V gene data show CDR1 as KGHSH and CDR2 as LQKENI. The V and J ends lost 1 base and 11 bases respectively, with 17 bases between them. The CDR3 covers 14 residues. The CDR3 DNA reads TGTGCCAGCTCACCACAACCGGAAGCAGGAGGATACACCTTC. Translation: CASSPQPEAGGYTF.

The V and J genes are TRBV6-1 and TRBJ1-1; no definite D call. V shed 5 bases and J shed 2 bases, with 9 bases lying between them. Germline V CDR1 and CDR2: MNHNS, SASEGT. This CDR3 has 13 amino acids. In nucleotides, the CDR3 is TGTGCCAGCAGTCAAACAAGAAACACTGAAGCTTTCTTT. Its protein is CASSQTRNTEAFF.

CDR3 residues: CASNQGSTEAFF. The CDR3 DNA reads as TGTGCCAGTAATCAGGGAAGTACTGAAGCTTTCTTT. The chain carries TRBV19 and TRBJ1-1; the D gene is possibly TRBD1 (5 bases). Looked up from germline, CDR1 is LNHDA and CDR2 is SQIVND (reference sequence). CDR3 length equals 12 residues. The V end was cut by 7 bases, the J end by 5 bases, with 11 bases between.

This clonotype was detected a few times. V and J are TRBV6-5 and TRBJ1-1; 11 bases align to TRBD1. Germline V gene sequence: CDR1 MNHEY, CDR2 SVGAGI. Trimming removed 2 bases from V and 4 bases from J; junction bases left unmatched: 3. The CDR3 sequence is 15 residues long. The CDR3 sequence: CASSYGGQGGTEAFF. The CDR3 DNA is TGTGCCAGCAGTTACGGGGGACAGGGGGGCACTGAAGCTTTCTTT.

The chain joins TRBV12-3 or TRBV12-4 to TRBJ1-1; 8 positions match TRBD1. The CDR3 extends over 16 amino acids. V was pared by 5 bases and J by 1 base, with 9 bases of the junction left unmatched. The CDR3 spells CASSPRGGTGNTEAFF. The CDR3 DNA reads as TGTGCCAGCAGTCCCAGAGGAGGGACAGGGAACACTGAAGCTTTCTTT.

The chain recombines TRBV4-2 with TRBJ2-3; D is unresolved. Germline-derived CDR1 and CDR2 are LGHNA and YNFKEQ. This CDR3 region has 11 residues. The V gene lost 3 bases and the J gene lost 6 bases, with 4 bases spanning the gap. The CDR3 coding sequence is TGTGCCAGCAGCCAGAGGGATACGCAGTATTTT. Translation: CASSQRDTQYF.

V gene TRBV20-1 combines with J gene TRBJ2-1, with D hard to call. This CDR3 spans 12 amino acids. V lost 3 bases and J lost 8, with 11 bases in between. Germline CDR1 is DFQATT and CDR2 is SNEGSKA (reference sequence). The CDR3, as DNA: TGCAGTGCTAGGGGTTACCGGGATGAGCAGTTCTTC. It translates to CSARGYRDEQFF.